The 6 T cell receptor beta chains below all came from one sample that was sequenced in a study of human CD8 memory T cell subsets. The TCR beta sequencing libraries came from UMI-labeled 5' RACE. Reprocessing the 5' RACE reads, TCRdb reports a single entry for every CDR3 protein and omits DNA. This sample's clone table lists some 7,500 distinct CDR3 sequences. The specimen sequenced was CD8+ T cells from PBMCs. These receptor sequences come from a human donor in good health.

The V and J genes are TRBV12-3 or TRBV12-4 and TRBJ2-5; no DNA is available, so the TRBD1 call from TCRdb remains unchecked. The CDR3 is made up of 17 amino acids. CDR3 region: CASSPIFSGQFQETQYF.

CDR3 loop: CSARDGTGGLYEQYF. The gene calls are TRBV20-1 and TRBJ2-7; without DNA, the TCRdb call of TRBD1 cannot be checked. CDR1 DFQATT and CDR2 SNEGSKA come from the germline V gene (reference sequence). The CDR3 length is 15 residues.

V gene TRBV7-9 combines with J gene TRBJ2-1. CDR3 length: 12 residues. In germline, CDR1 is SEHNR, CDR2 FQNEAQ (reference sequence). The CDR3 protein is CASSISGNEQFF.

The rearrangement uses TRBV5-5 and TRBJ2-7. CDR1 is SGHKS and CDR2 is YYEKEE in the germline V gene (reference sequence). This CDR3 has 11 amino acids. This chain's CDR3 is CASNTAYEQYF.

This chain uses TRBV7-6 with TRBJ2-7; TCRdb's D gene call, TRBD1, goes unchecked for lack of DNA. Germline-derived CDR1 and CDR2 are SGHVS and FNYEAQ. The CDR3 spans 13 residues. CDR3 amino acids: CASSLEGGYEQYF.

The rearrangement uses TRBV5-1 and TRBJ2-7; TCRdb indicates TRBD1, and absent DNA this call remains unverified. In germline, CDR1 is SGHRS, CDR2 YFSETQ. This CDR3 is 13 amino acids long. CDR3 sequence: CASSVRTGYEQYF. Combining the CDR3 with reference TRBV5-1 and TRBJ2-7 gives the whole variable domain KAGVTQTPRYLIKTRGQQVTLSCSPISGHRSVSWYQQTPGQGLQFLFEYFSETQRNKGNFPGRFSGRQFSNSRSEMNVSTLELGDSALYLCASSVRTGYEQYFGPGTRLTVT.